This TCR beta chain was captured in a study of T-cell memory formation after mild COVID-19. The CDR3 is 14 amino acids. Germline assignment: CDR1 MDHEN and CDR2 SYDVKM. Trimming took 6 bases from V and 2 from J, leaving 11 bases between them. Note on this clonotype: Its antigen is not identified.

TCRdb reprocessed the 5' RACE reads with MiXCR, giving one entry per CDR3 protein. The sample has 290,000 or so distinct CDR3 sequences, approximately 19% seen once. Notes on the study in general: Day 15 to 85 contracting clones showed balanced CD4/CD8; later expanders leaned CD4+. That cross-reactive memory joined was suggested by some responding clones appearing in pre-infection memory.

This sequence originates from a man younger than 35 who had mild COVID-19 (a few samples of this study predate the infection). Cell type and time point are not known. Sequenced sample: PBMCs or a T cell subset sorted from them (not recorded which). This rearrangement joins TRBV28 to TRBJ1-5; no reliable D call. CDR3 in amino acids: CASRPDRRNQPQHF. The CDR3 DNA reads TGTGCCAGCAGACCGGACCGACGCAATCAGCCCCAGCATTTT.